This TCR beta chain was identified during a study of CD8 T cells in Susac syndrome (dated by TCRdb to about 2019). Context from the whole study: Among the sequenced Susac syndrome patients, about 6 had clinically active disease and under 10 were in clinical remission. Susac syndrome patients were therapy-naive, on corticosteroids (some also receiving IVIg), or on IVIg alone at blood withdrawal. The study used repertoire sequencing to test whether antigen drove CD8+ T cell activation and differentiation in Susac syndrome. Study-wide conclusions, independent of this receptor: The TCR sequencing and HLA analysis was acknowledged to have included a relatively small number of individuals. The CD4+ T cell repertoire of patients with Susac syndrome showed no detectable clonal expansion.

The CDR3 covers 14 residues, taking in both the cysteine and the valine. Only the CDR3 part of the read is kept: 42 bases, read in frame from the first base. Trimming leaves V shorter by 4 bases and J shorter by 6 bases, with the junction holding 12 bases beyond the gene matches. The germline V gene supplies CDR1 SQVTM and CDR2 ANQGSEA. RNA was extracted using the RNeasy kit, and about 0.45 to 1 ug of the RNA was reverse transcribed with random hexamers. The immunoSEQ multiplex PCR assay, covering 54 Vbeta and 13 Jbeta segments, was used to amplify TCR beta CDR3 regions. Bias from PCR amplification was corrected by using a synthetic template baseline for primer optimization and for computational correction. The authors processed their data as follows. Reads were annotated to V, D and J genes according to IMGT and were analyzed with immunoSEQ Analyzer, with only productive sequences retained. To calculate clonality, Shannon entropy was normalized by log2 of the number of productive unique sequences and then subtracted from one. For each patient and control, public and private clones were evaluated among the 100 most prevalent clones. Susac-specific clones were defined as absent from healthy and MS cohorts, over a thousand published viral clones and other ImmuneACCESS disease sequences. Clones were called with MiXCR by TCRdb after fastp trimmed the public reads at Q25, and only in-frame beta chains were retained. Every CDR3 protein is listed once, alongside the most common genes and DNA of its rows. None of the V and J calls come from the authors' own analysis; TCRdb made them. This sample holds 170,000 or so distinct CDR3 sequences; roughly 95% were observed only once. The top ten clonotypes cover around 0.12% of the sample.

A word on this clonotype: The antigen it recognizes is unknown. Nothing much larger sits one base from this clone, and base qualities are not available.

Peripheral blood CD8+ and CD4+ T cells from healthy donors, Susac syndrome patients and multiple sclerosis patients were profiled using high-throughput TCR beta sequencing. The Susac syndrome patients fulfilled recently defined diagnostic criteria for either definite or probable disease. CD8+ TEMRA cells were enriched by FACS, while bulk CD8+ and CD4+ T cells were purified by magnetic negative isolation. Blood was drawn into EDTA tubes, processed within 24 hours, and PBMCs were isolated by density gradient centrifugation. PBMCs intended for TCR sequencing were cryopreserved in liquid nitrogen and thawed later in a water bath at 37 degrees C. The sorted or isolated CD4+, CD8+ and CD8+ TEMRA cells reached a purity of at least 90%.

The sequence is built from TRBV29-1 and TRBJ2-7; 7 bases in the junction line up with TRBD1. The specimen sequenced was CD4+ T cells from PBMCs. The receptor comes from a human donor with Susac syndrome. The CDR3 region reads CSVVDRDSLSEQYV. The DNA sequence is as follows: TGCAGCGTTGTCGACAGGGATTCTCTCTCCGAGCAGTACGTC.